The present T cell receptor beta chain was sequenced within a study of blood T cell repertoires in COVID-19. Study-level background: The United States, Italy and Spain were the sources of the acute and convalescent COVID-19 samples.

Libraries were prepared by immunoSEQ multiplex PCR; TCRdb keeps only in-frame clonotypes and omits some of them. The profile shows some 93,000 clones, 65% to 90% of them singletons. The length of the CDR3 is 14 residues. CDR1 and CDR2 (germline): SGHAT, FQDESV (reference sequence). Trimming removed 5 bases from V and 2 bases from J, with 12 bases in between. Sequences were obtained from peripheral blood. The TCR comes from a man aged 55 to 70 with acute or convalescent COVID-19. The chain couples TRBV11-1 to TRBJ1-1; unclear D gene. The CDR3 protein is CASSTLEGNTEAFF. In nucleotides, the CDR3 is TGTGCCAGCAGCACCCTCGAGGGTAACACTGAAGCTTTCTTT.